This TCR beta chain was sequenced during a study of graft-versus-host responses after intestinal transplantation. The study, taken as a whole, reports: Among recipient marrow samples, GvH clones were found; some appeared first in ileum or blood. Some patients had graft-donor T cell macrochimerism, and their allografts showed high graft-versus-host to host-versus-graft clonal ratios. There was an association between peak levels of circulating GvH clones and early post-transplant HvG declines.

As regards this clone: What it binds is unknown.

Method: immunoSEQ multiplex PCR; TCRdb's copy keeps in-frame clones and lacks some. The sample has 110,000 to 150,000 clones, nearly 95% seen once. The germline CDR1 and CDR2 sequences are SGHRS and YFSETQ. With 4 bases clipped from V and 3 bases from J, the junction kept 10 bases outside the gene matches. The length of the CDR3 is 15 residues. The sample was unstimulated CD4+ T cells sorted from spleen or lymph node cells, taken before intestinal transplant. The source of this sequence is a human donor who received an intestinal transplant. The V and J genes are TRBV5-1 and TRBJ2-7, with 7 bases aligning to TRBD1. As DNA, the CDR3 is TGCGCCAGCAGCCCTGCGGCCCAGGGGGTCTACGAGCAGTACTTC. This encodes CASSPAAQGVYEQYF.